A selection of T cell receptor beta chains follows, all from one sample in a study of blood T cell repertoires in COVID-19. Sequencing was performed with immunoSEQ multiplex PCR; in TCRdb, only in-frame clones are kept and a portion is missing. The sample carries 200,000 to 250,000 clones, 80% to 85% recorded once. Sequencing used peripheral blood. These TCRs come from a woman in her thirties who had recovered from COVID-19. CDR3s include the opening cysteine and the closing phenylalanine or tryptophan. A D gene is named only where the DNA matches it firmly. Only some rows state a clone size, as once, few, many or a class for expanded clones.

size	V	J	D	CDR3	DNA
-	TRBV12-5	TRBJ2-1	TRBD2	CASGLIGGRQFF	TGTGCTAGTGGTTTGATTGGCGGGAGGCAGTTCTTC
-	TRBV9	TRBJ1-2	TRBD1	CASSAGTGRVYGYTF	TGTGCCAGCAGCGCCGGGACAGGCCGTGTCTATGGCTACACCTTC
-	TRBV9	TRBJ2-6	TRBD1	CASSPHPGGKSSGANVLTF	TGTGCCAGCAGCCCCCACCCAGGGGGCAAAAGCTCTGGGGCCAACGTCCTGACTTTC
-	TRBV19	TRBJ2-2	TRBD2	CASSSELGLAGAYGELFF	TGTGCCAGTAGTTCCGAATTGGGACTAGCGGGAGCCTACGGGGAGCTGTTTTTT
-	TRBV9	TRBJ1-2	-	CASSVEPTTDYGYTF	TGTGCCAGCAGCGTAGAGCCAACTACTGACTATGGCTACACCTTC
few	TRBV6-1	TRBJ1-5	TRBD1	CASSVPIYRGRGNQPQHF	TGTGCCAGCAGTGTACCTATCTACAGGGGGCGAGGCAATCAGCCCCAGCATTTT
-	TRBV10-3	TRBJ1-2	TRBD1	CAISETGARDYGYTF	TGTGCCATCAGCGAGACAGGGGCCAGGGACTATGGCTACACCTTC
-	TRBV19	TRBJ1-5	TRBD1	CASSKQGNQPQHF	TGTGCCAGTAGCAAACAGGGGAATCAGCCCCAGCATTTT
-	TRBV12-3/TRBV12-4	TRBJ2-1	-	CASSPDWREQFF	TGTGCCAGCAGTCCCGACTGGAGGGAGCAGTTCTTC
-	TRBV7-9	TRBJ2-7	-	CASSPLSGGAYEQYF	TGTGCCAGCAGCCCACTTTCCGGGGGAGCCTACGAGCAGTACTTC
-	TRBV20-1	TRBJ2-7	-	CSASRLEGSEPPYEQYF	TGCAGTGCTAGTAGGCTGGAGGGTAGCGAACCACCGTACGAGCAGTACTTC
few	TRBV30	TRBJ1-5	-	CAWTRGGQPQHF	TGTGCCTGGACGAGGGGAGGTCAGCCCCAGCATTTT
-	TRBV10-3	TRBJ1-5	-	CAIRDRGTDPQHF	TGTGCCATCAGGGATCGAGGGACTGACCCCCAGCATTTT
-	TRBV19	TRBJ1-5	-	CASGLSLTGQPQHF	TGTGCCAGTGGCCTAAGTCTGACGGGGCAGCCCCAGCATTTT
-	TRBV7-9	TRBJ1-2	-	CASSLRQGRGYTF	TGTGCCAGCAGCTTAAGGCAGGGGAGAGGCTACACCTTC
-	TRBV28	TRBJ1-2	-	CASSLEFLAGTGYTF	TGTGCCAGCAGTTTAGAATTTTTGGCAGGAACTGGCTACACCTTC
-	TRBV19	TRBJ1-1	-	CASTAERYTEAFF	TGTGCCAGTACCGCGGAGCGCTACACTGAAGCTTTCTTT
-	TRBV12-5	TRBJ2-1	-	CASGLVRVGVEFF	TGTGCTAGTGGTTTGGTAAGGGTAGGGGTGGAGTTCTTC
-	TRBV5-4	TRBJ1-2	-	CASSLDGGGNGYTF	TGTGCCAGCAGCTTGGACGGAGGCGGGAATGGCTACACCTTC
-	TRBV5-1	TRBJ2-3	TRBD2	CASNFIGTTSTDTQYF	TGCGCCAGCAACTTTATTGGGACTACTAGCACAGATACGCAGTATTTT
once	TRBV27	TRBJ2-3	TRBD2	CASSLLAGTSTDTQYF	TGTGCCAGCAGTTTACTAGCGGGGACTAGCACAGATACGCAGTATTTT
few	TRBV6-5	TRBJ2-1	-	CASTREHYNEQFF	TGTGCCAGCACCCGGGAGCACTACAATGAGCAGTTCTTC
-	TRBV3-1/TRBV3-2	TRBJ2-7	-	CASSYLADTYEQYF	TGTGCCAGCAGCTATTTAGCGGATACTTACGAGCAGTACTTC
few	TRBV6-6	TRBJ1-4	-	CASSWGVSNEKLFF	TGTGCCAGCAGCTGGGGGGTGTCTAATGAAAAACTGTTTTTT
-	TRBV3-1/TRBV3-2	TRBJ2-2	-	CASSGEIGELFF	TGTGCCAGCAGTGGGGAGATAGGGGAGCTGTTTTTT
-	TRBV2	TRBJ2-1	TRBD2	CASSGLAGYNEQFF	TGTGCCAGCAGTGGGCTAGCGGGTTACAATGAGCAGTTCTTC
-	TRBV12-2	TRBJ2-2	-	CASRLSTSGYTGELFF	TGTGCAAGTCGCTTAAGCACTAGCGGTTACACCGGGGAGCTGTTTTTT
once	TRBV28	TRBJ1-5	-	CASSPPRIQPQHF	TGTGCCAGCAGTCCCCCGAGAATACAGCCCCAGCATTTT
-	TRBV5-4	TRBJ2-7	TRBD2	CASSLEASGSYEQYF	TGTGCCAGCAGCTTAGAGGCTAGCGGAAGCTACGAGCAGTACTTC
-	TRBV4-1	TRBJ1-2	-	CASSQDGAGNGYTF	TGCGCCAGCAGCCAAGACGGGGCGGGAAATGGCTACACCTTC
few	TRBV19	TRBJ1-4	-	CASTVPGLGEKLFF	TGTGCCAGTACCGTACCGGGACTTGGAGAAAAACTGTTTTTT
once	TRBV28	TRBJ1-2	-	CASSRNFVGGAYGYTF	TGTGCCAGCAGCCGTAATTTCGTAGGGGGTGCATATGGCTACACCTTC
few	TRBV7-9	TRBJ1-1	-	CASSPEVKAFF	TGTGCCAGCAGCCCGGAGGTTAAAGCTTTCTTT
-	TRBV6-5	TRBJ1-3	TRBD1	CASRRTGLSGNTIYF	TGTGCCAGCAGACGGACAGGGCTCTCTGGAAACACCATATATTTT
-	TRBV24-1	TRBJ1-5	TRBD1	CATSDPGQGDQPQHF	TGTGCCACCAGTGACCCGGGACAGGGCGATCAGCCCCAGCATTTT
few	TRBV6-5	TRBJ1-2	TRBD1	CASSPSDRGWYGYTF	TGTGCCAGCAGTCCGTCGGACAGGGGATGGTATGGCTACACCTTC
-	TRBV9	TRBJ1-2	TRBD1	CASSVNSRDDRESRANYGYTF	TGTGCCAGCAGCGTAAATAGTCGAGACGACAGGGAATCTAGGGCTAACTATGGCTACACCTTC
-	TRBV11-2	TRBJ1-3	-	CASSPYTGSSGNTIYF	TGTGCCAGCAGCCCCTATACAGGGAGCTCTGGAAACACCATATATTTT
few	TRBV2	TRBJ1-6	-	CASSDVGDNSPLHF	TGTGCCAGCAGTGACGTCGGGGATAATTCACCCCTCCACTTT
-	TRBV18	TRBJ2-2	-	CASSRGSLLFF	TGTGCCAGCTCACGCGGCAGCTTGCTGTTTTTT
-	TRBV3-1/TRBV3-2	TRBJ1-1	-	CASSLAGSTEAFF	TGTGCCAGCAGCCTGGCAGGGTCCACTGAAGCTTTCTTT
-	TRBV5-6	TRBJ2-5	-	CASRKTGPRETQYF	TGTGCCAGCAGAAAAACAGGGCCTAGGGAGACCCAGTACTTC
-	TRBV10-1	TRBJ2-3	TRBD2	CASSSGTSGGSTDTQYF	TGCGCCAGCAGCTCCGGGACTAGCGGGGGTAGCACAGATACGCAGTATTTT
few	TRBV5-5	TRBJ2-1	TRBD2	CASSQGSGGYNEQFF	TGTGCCAGCAGCCAAGGCAGCGGGGGATACAATGAGCAGTTCTTC